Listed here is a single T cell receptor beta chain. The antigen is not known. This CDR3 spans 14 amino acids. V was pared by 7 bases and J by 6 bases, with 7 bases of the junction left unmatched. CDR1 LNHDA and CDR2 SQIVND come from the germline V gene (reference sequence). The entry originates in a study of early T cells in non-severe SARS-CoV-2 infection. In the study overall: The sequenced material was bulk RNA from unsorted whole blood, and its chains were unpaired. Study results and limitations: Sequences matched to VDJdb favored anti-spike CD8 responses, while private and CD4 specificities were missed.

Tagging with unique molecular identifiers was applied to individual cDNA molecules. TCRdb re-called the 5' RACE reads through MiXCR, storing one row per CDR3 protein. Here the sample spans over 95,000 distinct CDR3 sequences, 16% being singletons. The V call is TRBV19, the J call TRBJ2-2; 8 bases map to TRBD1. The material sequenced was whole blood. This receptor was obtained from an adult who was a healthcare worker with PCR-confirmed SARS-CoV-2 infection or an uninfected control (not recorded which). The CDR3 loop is CASTGQGAPGELFF. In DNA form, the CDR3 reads TGTGCCAGTACAGGCCAGGGGGCGCCCGGGGAGCTGTTTTTT.